This T cell receptor (beta chain) was documented in a study of vaccination effects on CD4 cells after COVID-19. Study information: The second dose preceded post-vaccine samples by a median of 72 days. Broader study findings: The study dataset contains few convalescent patients and includes no early post-infection timepoints.

Trimming cost V 4 bases and J 9 bases; bases outside gene matches: 10. CDR1 and CDR2 (germline): SGHRS, YFSETQ. The CDR3 consists of 16 residues. This clone was seen a few times. Its antigen is not identified. TCRdb's copy holds only in-frame clones and misses some; the assay was immunoSEQ multiplex PCR. The data hold around 50,000 clones, with 65% to 80% observed a single time. Following 10 days of culture, CD4+ T cells were isolated. PCR confirmed that the person was infected with SARS-CoV-2 between March and December 2020. Participants were vaccinated with two doses of either the BNT162b2 or mRNA-1273 vaccine.

The TCR was taken from a human donor who had a prior SARS-CoV-2 infection. The specimen was CD4+ T cells from PBMCs cultured without peptide, collected after COVID-19 vaccination. The chain couples TRBV5-1 to TRBJ2-1; 13 bases agree with TRBD2. CDR3 region: CASSPLTSGGSVEQFF. DNA of the CDR3: TGCGCCAGCAGCCCTTTGACTAGCGGGGGGTCTGTTGAGCAGTTCTTC.